Shown below are 10 T cell receptor beta chains from a single sample sequenced in a study of T cell changes during pregnancy in multiple sclerosis. TCRdb keeps only in-frame clones here, not all; method: immunoSEQ multiplex PCR. Among under 85,000 clones listed, about 90% were seen once. The source material was peripheral blood, sampled in the third trimester of pregnancy. The receptors stem from a female donor in good health, enrolled as a control in a pregnancy study.

The V and J genes are TRBV19 and TRBJ1-5; no clear D gene. This CDR3 spans 12 amino acids. Germline V lookup: CDR1 LNHDA, CDR2 SQIVND (reference sequence). Trimming cost V 5 bases and J 9 bases, with 11 bases left between them. In nucleotides, the CDR3 is TGTGCCAGTAGTGTGACGGAGGGGCCCCAGCATTTT. Amino acids: CASSVTEGPQHF.

The rearrangement joins TRBV30 to TRBJ2-5; 7 positions match TRBD1. This CDR3 spans 11 amino acids. V trimming: 8 bases; J trimming: 6 bases; junction bases outside the gene matches: 6. In germline, CDR1 is GTSNPN, CDR2 SVGIG (reference sequence). The DNA of the CDR3 is TGTGCCCGAGGGGGCGTGAAGACCCAGTACTTC. Protein sequence: CARGGVKTQYF.

The chain carries TRBV7-3 and TRBJ2-1; the match to TRBD2 covers 10 bases. V shed 8 bases, J shed 5 bases, and the junction held 9 bases outside the gene matches. There are 15 residues in the CDR3. CDR1 is SGHTA, CDR2 FQGTGA, per germline. The CDR3: CASPSVSGGNNEQFF. Written as DNA, the CDR3 is TGTGCCAGCCCCTCGGTTAGCGGGGGGAACAATGAGCAGTTCTTC.

This clone was detected only once. The V and J genes are TRBV2 and TRBJ2-4; 14 bases map to TRBD2. V gave up 7 bases and J gave up 7 bases; unmatched junction bases: 6. Germline V CDR1 and CDR2: SNHLY, FYNNEI. The length of the CDR3 is 15 residues. CDR3 in DNA: TGTGCCAGCACCCTGGGGACTAGCGGGGGTAACATTCAGTACTTC. Protein product: CASTLGTSGGNIQYF.

V usage is TRBV2 and J usage is TRBJ2-3, with 10 bases aligning to TRBD2. The CDR3 is 15 residues long. V was pared by 6 bases and J by 1 base, with 4 bases of the junction left unmatched. CDR1 and CDR2 from the germline V gene are SNHLY and FYNNEI. CDR3: CASSTGTSGTDTQYF. The CDR3 nucleotides read TGTGCCAGCAGCACCGGGACTAGCGGCACAGATACGCAGTATTTT.

The chain carries TRBV19 and TRBJ2-2; D gene unclear. The CDR3 runs to 15 residues. CDR1 and CDR2 from the germline V gene are LNHDA and SQIVND (reference sequence). Trimming stripped 0 bases from V and 3 bases from J, with 8 bases between. The CDR3 DNA reads TGTGCCAGTAGTATAGATCCAGGCTACACCGGGGAGCTGTTTTTT. This sequence encodes CASSIDPGYTGELFF.

V and J are TRBV15 and TRBJ1-2, with unresolved D. The CDR3 sequence is 15 residues long. From germline, CDR1 is LNHNV and CDR2 YYDKDF (reference sequence). The V end was cut by 0 bases, the J end by 6 bases, with 14 bases between. The CDR3 DNA reads TGTGCCACCAGCAGAGATATTGGCAGGCAGGATGGCTACACCTTC. It yields the protein CATSRDIGRQDGYTF. The full variable domain, with the rest looked up from reference TRBV15 and TRBJ1-2, is DAMVIQNPRYQVTQFGKPVTLSCSQTLNHNVMYWYQQKSSQAPKLLFHYYDKDFNNEADTPDNFQSRRPNTSFCFLDIRSPGLGDTAMYLCATSRDIGRQDGYTFGSGTRLTVV.

The rearrangement joins TRBV5-1 to TRBJ2-1; the match to TRBD2 covers 11 bases. The V and J ends lost 2 bases and 8 bases, in that order; junction bases with no gene match: 9. CDR1 SGHRS and CDR2 YFSETQ come from the germline V gene. The CDR3 length is 16 residues. CDR3 amino acids: CASSFAASGGLDEQFF. The CDR3, as DNA: TGCGCCAGCAGCTTCGCCGCTAGCGGGGGGTTAGATGAGCAGTTCTTC.

The CDR3 DNA reads as TGTGCCAGCAGCTCCCCGCGACTAGCGATGGAGCAGTACTTC. Translating it yields CASSSPRLAMEQYF. The genes are TRBV28 and TRBJ2-7, with 8 nucleotides matching TRBD2. Germline CDR1 and CDR2: MDHEN and SYDVKM. Losses at the gene ends were 6 bases for V and 7 bases for J; bases not matched to a gene: 11. The CDR3 runs 14 residues.

The chain employs TRBV7-2 and TRBJ2-7; 8 bases are a match to TRBD1. The germline V gene encodes CDR1 SGHTA and CDR2 FQGNSA. The trim removed 10 bases at V and 2 bases at J, leaving 7 bases unmatched. The CDR3 loop spans 13 amino acids. This chain's CDR3 is CATSWTGTYEQYF. The DNA for the CDR3 is TGTGCCACCTCATGGACAGGGACCTACGAGCAGTACTTC. Supplemented by reference TRBV7-2 and TRBJ2-7, the full variable domain reads GAGVSQSPSNKVTEKGKDVELRCDPISGHTALYWYRQSLGQGLEFLIYFQGNSAPDKSGLPSDRFSAERTGGSVSTLTIQRTQQEDSAVYLCATSWTGTYEQYFGPGTRLTVT.